Each of the 10 T cell receptor beta chains below was sequenced from the same sample in a study of T cells in Graves' hyperthyroidism and ophthalmopathy. Amplified TCR beta CDR3 regions derived from RNA transcripts. The HTBI primer set was used in a first-round RT-PCR of the TCR CDR3. TCRdb analysed the multiplex PCR reads with MiXCR anew, one entry per CDR3 protein. This table has about 530,000 distinct CDR3 sequences, over 15% appearing once. Sequencing was carried out using blood. Source of these receptors: a woman aged 18-29 years with Graves' ophthalmopathy.

This chain links TRBV10-3 with TRBJ2-1, with TRBD2 matching 10 bases. Germline CDR1 ENHRY, CDR2 SYGVKD. J lost 10 bases, V lost 4 bases, and 10 bases had no gene match. The CDR3 spans 15 residues. The CDR3 sequence is CAISGDQRGGNEQFF. In DNA form, the CDR3 reads TGTGCCATCAGTGGCGACCAGCGGGGGGGCAACGAGCAGTTCTTC.

The table lists this clonotype with many counts. The chain links TRBV7-9 to TRBJ1-2; D ambiguous. Germline V lookup: CDR1 SEHNR, CDR2 FQNEAQ (reference sequence). V shed 5 bases and J shed 4 bases, with 8 bases lying between them. This CDR3 comprises 12 residues. CDR3 amino acids: CASSVPGYGYTF. The CDR3 DNA sequence: TGTGCCAGCAGCGTTCCGGGCTATGGCTACACCTTC. Complete variable domain (other parts from reference TRBV7-9 and TRBJ1-2): DTGVSQNPRHKITKRGQNVTFRCDPISEHNRLYWYRQTLGQGPEFLTYFQNEAQLEKSRLLSDRFSAERPKGSFSTLEIQRTEQGDSAMYLCASSVPGYGYTFGSGTRLTVV.

This chain links TRBV28 with TRBJ1-5; 7 nucleotides align to TRBD1. There are 16 residues in the CDR3. CDR1 is MDHEN, CDR2 SYDVKM, per germline. After removal of 4 bases from V and 5 bases from J, the junction contained 11 bases not matched to a gene. Here the CDR3 reads CASSSPGQQIDQPQHF. The DNA of the CDR3 is TGTGCCAGCAGTTCCCCGGGACAGCAAATCGATCAGCCCCAGCATTTT.

This clonotype came up many times. The rearrangement joins TRBV5-1 to TRBJ1-1, with 9 bases fitting TRBD1. The CDR3 runs to 14 residues. Germline V CDR1 and CDR2: SGHRS, YFSETQ. The J segment lost 3 bases and the V segment lost 6 bases, leaving 6 bases of the junction unmatched. The CDR3 region is CASNPGTGYTEAFF. The CDR3 DNA reads as TGCGCCAGCAACCCTGGGACAGGGTACACTGAAGCTTTCTTT.

The genes are TRBV6-1 and TRBJ2-5; a weak D match, TRBD2 (6 bases). CDR1 is MNHNS, CDR2 SASEGT, per germline. This CDR3 comprises 15 residues. V was pared by 5 bases and J by 0 bases, with 13 bases between. DNA of the CDR3: TGTGCCAGCAGTTCGTGGGCGGGACACCAAGAGACCCAGTACTTC. Protein sequence: CASSSWAGHQETQYF.

There are many counts of this clonotype. This chain uses TRBV6-5 with TRBJ1-1; D gene ambiguous. Germline values: CDR1 MNHEY, CDR2 SVGAGI. V was cut by 2 bases and J by 4 bases, with 11 bases left in between. The CDR3 length is 14 residues. In DNA form, the CDR3 reads TGTGCCAGCAGTTACAGGGCGGCCGGCACTGAAGCTTTCTTT. Translated: CASSYRAAGTEAFF.

This chain joins TRBV11-2 and TRBJ1-4; unclear D gene. This CDR3 region has 14 residues. The V gene lost 5 bases and the J gene lost 7 bases, with 14 bases spanning the gap. Germline lookup yields CDR1 SGHAT and CDR2 FQNNGV. CDR3 sequence: CASSTDGHGEKLFF. The CDR3 DNA reads TGTGCCAGCAGCACGGATGGCCATGGTGAAAAACTGTTTTTT.

Worth noting for this clonotype: A read error may produce the germline difference seen at one junction end. The chain uses TRBV7-3 and TRBJ2-5; a weak D match, TRBD1 (7 bases). The CDR3 is 14 amino acids. Germline V gene data show CDR1 as SGHTA and CDR2 as FQGTGA. This CDR3 is CAGSQGGNQETQYF. The CDR3 region has the DNA TGTGCCGGCAGCCAGGGGGGAAACCAAGAGACCCAGTACTTC.

This clonotype was counted between two and nine times. The V call is TRBV7-9, the J call TRBJ2-3; D gene uncertain. The CDR3 covers 17 residues. Germline-derived CDR1 and CDR2 are SEHNR and FQNEAQ (reference sequence). Trimming stripped 4 bases from V and 0 bases from J, with 17 bases between. CDR3 sequence (DNA): TGTGCCAGCAGCTCCCGACTTAATGACCCTAGCACAGATACGCAGTATTTT. Its protein product is CASSSRLNDPSTDTQYF.

This clonotype appeared once. This chain connects TRBV5-1 to TRBJ1-2; D remains ambiguous. The CDR3 covers 13 residues. Trimming left V 2 bases short and J 5 bases short, with 10 bases between. Germline assignment: CDR1 SGHRS and CDR2 YFSETQ. The CDR3 nucleotides are TGCGCCAGCAGCTTCGAGGACGGTTATGGCTACACCTTC. Translating gives CASSFEDGYGYTF.